This is a list of T cell receptor beta chains from one sample in a study of blood T cells in healthy people across ages. TCRdb re-called the 5' RACE reads with MiXCR, one entry per CDR3 protein. The sample contains nearly 800,000 distinct CDR3 sequences, roughly three fifths of which appear only once. Sequencing used blood. The source of these receptors is a man aged 35 to 55 in good health. The CDR3 runs from the conserved cysteine through the conserved F or W. D genes are given only for firm matches. The listing skips clone size in some rows; elsewhere it reads once, few, many or a size class.

clone size,V gene,J gene,D gene,CDR3 DNA,CDR3 protein
few,TRBV20-1,TRBJ2-7,-,TGCAGTGCCCCTGGGGGTAAGGGTTTCTACGAGCAGTACTTC,CSAPGGKGFYEQYF
-,TRBV25-1,TRBJ1-2,TRBD1,TGTGCCAGCAGCGAGACAGGGGACCCTGGGTATGGCTACACCTTC,CASSETGDPGYGYTF
few,TRBV4-2,TRBJ1-1,-,TGTGCCAGCAGCCAAGATCCCAGGCCGGAAGCTTTCTTT,CASSQDPRPEAFF
-,TRBV11-2,TRBJ1-2,TRBD1,TGTGCCAGCAGCCCCGGGACAGGGTCGTTCGTAATGGTCAATGGCTACACCTTC,CASSPGTGSFVMVNGYTF
-,TRBV10-2,TRBJ2-1,-,TGCGCCAGCAAGGCTGGGCGGGACAGCTCCTACAATGAGCAGTTCTTC,CASKAGRDSSYNEQFF
-,TRBV5-1,TRBJ2-2,-,TGCGCCAGCAGCTTCGGGCAGAACACCGGGGAGCTGTTTTTT,CASSFGQNTGELFF
-,TRBV7-2,TRBJ2-7,TRBD2,TGTGCCAGCAGCTTGGCGGGAGGGACCTACGAGCAGTACTTC,CASSLAGGTYEQYF
-,TRBV2,TRBJ2-2,TRBD1,TGTGCCAGCAGCCAGGAGGACAGGGGGCTCACCGGGGAGCTGTTTTTT,CASSQEDRGLTGELFF
few,TRBV11-2,TRBJ2-1,-,TGTGCCAGCAGCTTAGACGTGGTTCCCTACAATGAGCAGTTCTTC,CASSLDVVPYNEQFF
-,TRBV29-1,TRBJ2-5,TRBD1,TGCAGCGTTGCTATCGGGACAGTCCAAGAGACCCAGTACTTC,CSVAIGTVQETQYF
-,TRBV20-1,TRBJ2-7,TRBD2,TGCAGTGCTAGAAAACTAAATAGCGGGAGGGGGAACAATGAGCAGTACTTC,CSARKLNSGRGNNEQYF
-,TRBV2,TRBJ1-1,-,TGTGCCAGCAGTGGAGGGTTTCCTGAAGCTTTCTTT,CASSGGFPEAFF
-,TRBV25-1,TRBJ2-1,-,TGTGCCAGCACAGGGGGGTACGGAAATGAGCAGTTCTTC,CASTGGYGNEQFF
once,TRBV12-3/TRBV12-4,TRBJ2-1,-,TGTGCCAGCATTTTAGGGGGGGGGGTCAATGAGCAGTTCTTC,CASILGGGVNEQFF
-,TRBV20-1,TRBJ1-1,TRBD1,TGCAGTGCTAGAGCCTCCCTCCCGGGACAGGGGACGAACACTGAAGCTTTCTTT,CSARASLPGQGTNTEAFF
-,TRBV7-9,TRBJ2-5,TRBD1,TGTGCCAGCAGCCCGATCAACAGGGGGCCGGAGACCCAGTACTTC,CASSPINRGPETQYF
-,TRBV6-2/TRBV6-3,TRBJ2-7,-,TGTGCCAGCAGTACGCGGGAAGTCTACGAGCAGTACTTC,CASSTREVYEQYF
-,TRBV10-3,TRBJ2-4,-,TGTGCCATCTTGGGCCATAGCCCCCCCACTTCATACTTGGCCAAAAACATTCAGTACTTC,CAILGHSPPTSYLAKNIQYF
-,TRBV12-3/TRBV12-4,TRBJ2-5,-,TGTGCCAGCAGTTTTGGAAGTGCTAGAGGTCAAGAGACCCAGTACTTC,CASSFGSARGQETQYF
-,TRBV4-2,TRBJ2-3,TRBD2,TGTGCCAGCAGCCCGACTAGCGGGGGCTGGGCAGATACGCAGTATTTT,CASSPTSGGWADTQYF
-,TRBV2,TRBJ2-3,-,TGTGCCAGCAGTGTTCAGGGGTTGGCGACAGATACGCAGTATTTT,CASSVQGLATDTQYF
-,TRBV18,TRBJ2-1,-,TGTGCCAGCTCAGAAATCAATGAGCAGTTCTTC,CASSEINEQFF
-,TRBV15,TRBJ1-4,TRBD1,TGTGCCACAGCCCTGGGACAGAGTCCTGAAAAACTGTTTTTT,CATALGQSPEKLFF
-,TRBV6-6,TRBJ1-2,-,TGTGCCAGCAGTTACTCCCGTCACTCTAACTATGGCTACACCTTC,CASSYSRHSNYGYTF
many,TRBV4-1,TRBJ2-7,TRBD2,TGCGCCAGCAGCCCCCGCCTAGCGGATTACGAGCAGTACTTC,CASSPRLADYEQYF
-,TRBV28,TRBJ2-1,TRBD1,TGTGCCAGCGACAGGGCTGGGGTCAATGTGCAGTTCTTC,CASDRAGVNVQFF
-,TRBV5-1,TRBJ2-2,TRBD2,TGCGCCAGCAGCTTGGCCGGTAGCGGGAGAGACACCGGGGAGCTGTTTTTT,CASSLAGSGRDTGELFF
-,TRBV9,TRBJ2-7,-,TGTGCCAGCAGCGTTTCCGGGACGAGCTACAATGAGCAGTACTTC,CASSVSGTSYNEQYF
-,TRBV7-2,TRBJ1-5,TRBD1,TGTGCCAGCAGCTTATCCTCCGGGACAGGACATCAGCCCCAGCATTTT,CASSLSSGTGHQPQHF
few,TRBV29-1,TRBJ2-7,-,TGCAGCTCCTTGGACGGGGGAGCCTACGAGCAGTACTTC,CSSLDGGAYEQYF
-,TRBV20-1,TRBJ1-1,-,TGCAGTGCCACGCCCCTCGAGTGGAACACTGAAGCTTTCTTT,CSATPLEWNTEAFF
-,TRBV29-1,TRBJ2-5,-,TGCAGCGTTGAAGGGTTCAGGGGCGGGGAGACCCAGTACTTC,CSVEGFRGGETQYF
-,TRBV20-1,TRBJ1-1,-,TGCAGTGCAGAGAGGGGGGGGAATGAAGCTTTCTTT,CSAERGGNEAFF
once,TRBV11-3,TRBJ2-5,-,TGTGCCAGCAGCTTCCCTTGGGCCCAAGAGACCCAGTACTTC,CASSFPWAQETQYF
-,TRBV15,TRBJ2-7,TRBD2,TGTGCCACGGCTTCCGGGACTAGCGGGAAGTACGAGCAGTACTTC,CATASGTSGKYEQYF